The next 23 T cell receptor beta chains were all read from a single sample in a study of blood T cell repertoires in COVID-19. This table comes from immunoSEQ multiplex PCR, and its TCRdb copy is limited to in-frame clones, with some not included. This table has approximately 180,000 clones, approximately 88% appearing once. Source material: peripheral blood. These receptors were obtained from a woman aged 50 to 65 with acute or convalescent COVID-19.

This clone occurred many times. This sequence joins TRBV23-1 and TRBJ2-1; unclear D gene. TRBV23-1 is given ORF status, its function remaining uncertain. Trimming shortened V by 0 bases and J by 1 base, and 4 bases separated the two germline ends. The CDR3 is made up of 14 amino acids. Here the CDR3 reads CASSQSRSYNEQFF. DNA of the CDR3: TGCGCCAGCAGTCAATCCCGGTCCTACAATGAGCAGTTCTTC.

The chain combines TRBV10-2 with TRBJ1-5, with 8 bases matching TRBD1. Trimming took 5 bases from V and 3 from J; bases not matched to a gene: 6. Germline V CDR1 and CDR2: WSHSY, SAAADI. The CDR3 spans 15 residues. The CDR3, as DNA: TGCGCCAGCAGTCCGACAGGGGAGGACAATCAGCCCCAGCATTTT. It specifies CASSPTGEDNQPQHF.

The CDR3 DNA follows: TGTGCCAGCAGCTTAGAGGTTAGCTTCTCCTACGAGCAGTACTTC. Translation gives CASSLEVSFSYEQYF. V usage is TRBV7-7 and J usage is TRBJ2-7, with D hard to call. Germline CDR1 is SSHAT and CDR2 is FNYEAQ (reference sequence). The V end was cut by 1 base, the J end by 0 bases, with 10 bases between. This CDR3 is built from 15 residues.

CDR3 in DNA: TGTGCCAGCAGTCCTCAGGGGGCGGGCTATGGCTACACCTTC. As protein: CASSPQGAGYGYTF. V and J are TRBV6-5 and TRBJ1-2; 8 bases map to TRBD1. From germline, CDR1 is MNHEY and CDR2 SVGAGI. The CDR3 runs 14 residues. The trim removed 5 bases at V and 4 bases at J, leaving 6 bases unmatched.

The chain employs TRBV7-9 and TRBJ2-3; TRBD2 matches at 9 bases. The V and J ends lost 8 bases and 5 bases, in that order; junction bases with no gene match: 8. Germline values: CDR1 SEHNR, CDR2 FQNEAQ (reference sequence). The CDR3 loop spans 14 amino acids. In DNA form, the CDR3 reads TGTGCCAGCCGACGGAGCGGGGGGTTAGATACGCAGTATTTT. Translated, it gives CASRRSGGLDTQYF.

The chain carries TRBV25-1 and TRBJ2-1; weak D call: TRBD1 (5 bases). V gave up 6 bases and J gave up 3 bases, with 15 bases separating them. The CDR3 totals 15 residues. Germline CDR1 MGHDK, CDR2 SYGVNS. The CDR3 DNA reads TGTGCCAGCAGCGAGATCCACCAGGGCTACAATGAGCAGTTCTTC. It yields the protein CASSEIHQGYNEQFF.

This chain uses TRBV4-3 with TRBJ2-1, with 10 bases that match TRBD2. The J segment lost 8 bases and the V segment lost 6 bases, leaving 7 bases of the junction unmatched. The germline V gene has CDR1 LGHNA and CDR2 YSLEER. This CDR3 is 14 amino acids long. The CDR3 sequence is CASSSGGLVDEQFF. The CDR3 DNA reads as TGCGCCAGCAGTAGCGGGGGGTTGGTAGATGAGCAGTTCTTC.

This chain connects TRBV3-1 (or the pseudogene TRBV3-2) to TRBJ1-5; the D gene is possibly TRBD1 (6 bases). Trimming pared 1 base from V and 6 bases from J, leaving 10 bases between. The CDR3 runs 14 residues. Germline V gives CDR1 LGHDT, CDR2 YNNKEL (reference sequence). Here the CDR3 DNA reads TGTGCCAGCAGCCAAGTGCTGGGGGCTCAGCCCCAGCATTTT. Translating gives CASSQVLGAQPQHF.

This chain uses TRBV5-1 with TRBJ1-1; no firm D call. Trimming pared 0 bases from V and 5 bases from J, leaving 11 bases between. Germline V gives CDR1 SGHRS, CDR2 YFSETQ. This CDR3 spans 14 amino acids. The CDR3 coding sequence is TGCGCCAGCAGCTTGGATCCGGGTGGGACTGAAGCTTTCTTT. This gives the protein CASSLDPGGTEAFF.

The rearrangement links TRBV15 to TRBJ2-2, with 8 bases identical to TRBD1. V lost 5 bases and J lost 2; bases outside the gene matches: 10. Germline V CDR1 and CDR2: LNHNV, YYDKDF (reference sequence). This CDR3 region has 17 residues. The CDR3, as DNA: TGTGCCACCAGCTTCCGCCCCGGACAGGGAAACACCGGGGAGCTGTTTTTT. It is translated as CATSFRPGQGNTGELFF.

The chain has TRBV11-2 and TRBJ1-2; D may be TRBD1 (5 bases). Germline V gene lookup returns CDR1 SGHAT and CDR2 FQNNGV. This CDR3 is built from 13 residues. V was shortened by 0 bases and J by 5 bases, with 7 bases between the two germline ends. CDR3 in DNA: TGTGCCAGCAGCTTAGAGGGGCGGTATGGCTACACCTTC. It codes for CASSLEGRYGYTF.

The chain carries TRBV7-6 and TRBJ2-1; 9 nucleotides match TRBD1. This CDR3 contains 18 residues. V lost 5 bases to trimming and J lost 0 bases; unmatched junction nucleotides: 11. The germline gives CDR1 SGHVS, CDR2 FNYEAQ. The DNA for the CDR3 is TGTGCCAGCAGCCCCCGGGCGGGACAGGGAATCTCCTACAATGAGCAGTTCTTC. Amino acids: CASSPRAGQGISYNEQFF. The whole variable domain, filled in from reference TRBV7-6 and TRBJ2-1, reads GAGVSQSPRYKVTKRGQDVALRCDPISGHVSLYWYRQALGQGPEFLTYFNYEAQQDKSGLPNDRFSAERPEGSISTLTIQRTEQRDSAMYRCASSPRAGQGISYNEQFFGPGTRLTVL.

This clone was counted many times. The chain couples TRBV4-3 to TRBJ2-1, with D possibly TRBD2 on 5 matching bases. Trimming left V 0 bases short and J 7 bases short, with 19 bases between. Germline V gene lookup returns CDR1 LGHNA and CDR2 YSLEER. The CDR3 is made up of 17 amino acids. Here the CDR3 DNA reads TGCGCCAGCAGCCAAGACCTGACTTTGATGTGGAGGAATGAGCAGTTCTTC. Protein product: CASSQDLTLMWRNEQFF.

J is TRBJ2-7 and V is TRBV11-3; possible D gene TRBD1, 6 bases. Trimming removed 4 bases at V and 4 bases at J, with 11 bases between. Germline V gene sequence: CDR1 SGHNT, CDR2 YENEEA. CDR3 length: 13 residues. CDR3 sequence reads: CASSSGAAYEQYF. As DNA, the CDR3 is TGTGCCAGCAGCTCAGGGGCCGCTTACGAGCAGTACTTC.

The chain is built from TRBV7-2 and TRBJ1-1; 9 bases match TRBD1. V lost 5 bases and J lost 1; bases outside the gene matches: 11. CDR1 SGHTA and CDR2 FQGNSA come from the germline V gene. This CDR3 has 17 amino acids. The CDR3 sequence: CASSRFPGQGGNTEAFF. CDR3 coding DNA: TGTGCCAGCAGCCGCTTCCCGGGACAGGGTGGGAACACTGAAGCTTTCTTT.

The chain uses TRBV6-5 and TRBJ2-7; 9 bases match TRBD2. Germline CDR1 reads MNHEY; CDR2 reads SVGAGI. Trimming cost V 4 bases and J 2 bases; bases outside gene matches: 6. This CDR3 comprises 15 residues. CDR3 coding DNA: TGTGCCAGCAGTTTGATAGCGGGGGCCCCCTACGAGCAGTACTTC. This translates into CASSLIAGAPYEQYF.

The chain has TRBV10-1 and TRBJ1-1; no firm D call. The CDR3 has 19 residues. CDR1 and CDR2 from the germline V gene are WNHNN and SYGVQD (reference sequence). Trimming pared 0 bases from V and 0 bases from J, leaving 20 bases between. The CDR3 region is CASSESPRVFSSMNTEAFF. CDR3 DNA: TGCGCCAGCAGTGAGTCCCCCCGGGTCTTTTCTTCAATGAACACTGAAGCTTTCTTT.

This chain uses TRBV5-5 with TRBJ1-2; D unresolved. Between the trimmed V and J ends, which lost 3 bases and 10 bases, there was a span of 16 bases. Germline lookup yields CDR1 SGHKS and CDR2 YYEKEE (reference sequence). The CDR3 has 13 amino acids. The CDR3 coding sequence is TGTGCCAGCAGCTCCCTTGGCCCTCGGGACTACACCTTC. Amino acids: CASSSLGPRDYTF.

This chain connects TRBV15 to TRBJ2-2, with a weak D call TRBD1 (6 bases). Trimming took off 1 base at V and 2 bases at J, with 11 bases between the two ends. Germline V CDR1 and CDR2: LNHNV, YYDKDF (reference sequence). This CDR3 has 16 residues. CDR3 nucleotide sequence: TGTGCCACCAGCAGAGGGGGGCGTCCCAACACCGGGGAGCTGTTTTTT. It codes for CATSRGGRPNTGELFF.

Details on this clone: At the DNA level, this CDR3 is encoded by other sequences in the same sample as well. The V and J genes are TRBV6-2 or TRBV6-3 and TRBJ2-5; 9 nucleotides agree with TRBD2. The CDR3 extends over 14 amino acids. V lost 6 bases and J lost 2; bases outside the gene matches: 4. CDR1 is MNHEY, CDR2 SVGEGT, per germline. CDR3 protein: CASSRLAAQETQYF. The DNA for the CDR3 is TGTGCCAGCAGCCGACTAGCGGCACAAGAGACCCAGTACTTC.

This clone was seen once. The CDR3 spells CASSSQGDTEAFF. DNA of the CDR3: TGTGCCAGCAGCTCCCAGGGGGACACTGAAGCTTTCTTT. This chain joins TRBV7-2 and TRBJ1-1, with 7 positions matching TRBD1. J was trimmed by 3 bases and V by 4 bases; bases with no gene match: 2. The germline V gene has CDR1 SGHTA and CDR2 FQGNSA. The CDR3 consists of 13 residues.

This clone was seen only once. The junction departs from germline at one end; a sequencing error may be responsible. This chain connects TRBV24-1 to TRBJ2-1, with 11 nucleotides matching TRBD2. The CDR3 is made up of 19 amino acids. Germline CDR1 reads KGHDR; CDR2 reads SFDVKD. The CDR3 reads CAPSEPGVAGGGSYNEQFF. CDR3 nucleotides: TGTGCCCCCAGTGAGCCCGGGGTAGCGGGGGGGGGTTCCTACAATGAGCAGTTCTTC.

This clone has only one observation. The chain couples TRBV5-1 to TRBJ1-1, with 8 positions matching TRBD1. CDR3 length equals 16 residues. Germline assignment: CDR1 SGHRS and CDR2 YFSETQ. The V segment lost 2 bases and the J segment 5 bases; nucleotides outside the gene matches: 11. Here the CDR3 reads CASSFFGQGAGTEAFF. CDR3 DNA sequence: TGCGCCAGCAGCTTTTTCGGACAGGGTGCCGGGACTGAAGCTTTCTTT.